This section outlines one TCR beta chain sequence together with its context. The CDR3 totals 15 residues. V shed 7 bases, J shed 3 bases, and the junction held 8 bases outside the gene matches. Per germline, CDR1 SNHLY and CDR2 FYNNEI. The entry originates in a study of blood T cell repertoires in COVID-19. Study summary: Donors in the United States, Italy and Spain gave samples during acute or convalescent COVID-19. Nucleic acid was either cDNA or gDNA, and it came from T cells, B-cell-depleted T cells, or PBMCs.

In the original processing: Researchers report that nucleated cell counts were estimated from reference gene primer amplification. Sequencing used immunoSEQ multiplex PCR; TCRdb keeps in-frame clones, though not all of them. V and J calls and clone size follow that table, whereas D and trimming were derived from the DNA. The sample holds roughly 300,000 clones, roughly 83% seen once. The sample taken for sequencing was peripheral blood. This receptor was identified in a woman aged 45-59 years with acute or convalescent COVID-19. The chain recombines TRBV2 with TRBJ2-1; TRBD1 aligns across 8 bases. The CDR3 loop reads CASTPDRAGYNEQFF. The CDR3 nucleotides are TGTGCCAGCACCCCGGACAGGGCGGGCTACAATGAGCAGTTCTTC.